Sequencing of this T cell receptor (beta chain) was carried out in a study of lymphopenia after photon versus proton radiotherapy (dated by TCRdb to the late 2010s). About the full investigation: In patients with gastrointestinal tumors who developed high-grade lymphopenia, the study compared the immunological effects of photon radiation therapy with those of proton radiation therapy. The 15 to 25 patients in the cohort had gastrointestinal tumors, were treated with either photon or proton therapy, and subsequently developed lymphopenia. The goal of the study was to characterize the differences between the two radiation modalities in how they affect the immune system.

The CDR3 goes from the cysteine to the phenylalanine over 17 residues. The read is trimmed to its CDR3 DNA, 51 bases read in frame from base 1. From a lookup of the germline V gene, CDR1 and CDR2 are MNHNS and SASEGT. V is shortened by 4 bases, J by 0 bases, and the region joining them spans 13 bases. The investigation overall reported the following: Across the cohort, among patients who died, a greater drop in TCR diversity after the nadir was inversely correlated with overall survival time. Relative stability during treatment was observed in proton-treated patients, whereas loss of naive T cells and TCR diversity and gain of effector/memory populations were observed in photon-treated patients. The authors looked at the survival association only in patients who died, and they framed better survival with proton therapy as a possibility rather than a demonstrated result. After the lymphocyte count nadir, photon-treated repertoires showed oligoclonal expansion, especially of CD8+ Temra cells, which drove the drop in diversity.

Receptor libraries were prepared by the immunoSEQ multiplex PCR assay. Alongside multiparametric flow cytometry, deep sequencing of rearranged TCR beta loci was used to profile the T cell repertoires. TCRdb took over this immuneACCESS table, retaining in-frame rearrangements with V and J assigned. Such tables are incomplete; in checked studies, under half of the missing clones stem from an unresolved V gene, and the remainder is unexplained. The sample profile shows over 10,000 clones; 88% of them were found once. The ten largest account for roughly 3.5% of the sample. As concerns this clone: What this receptor recognizes is not known. Base qualities were left out, and no much larger clone turns up one base away.

This TCR came from a man in his sixties with pancreatic cancer. Sequences were derived from peripheral blood, sampled from a patient treated with photon-based radiotherapy. This chain joins TRBV6-1 to TRBJ1-6; the D gene lacks a confident call. The CDR3 corresponds to CASSVNSFSSYNSPLHF. The DNA sequence is given as TGTGCCAGCAGTGTAAACTCCTTTAGCTCCTATAATTCACCCCTCCACTTT.